This T cell receptor beta chain originates from a study of cytomegalovirus exposure and HLA in healthy donors. As concerns this clone: Its antigen remains unknown.

V was pared by 4 bases and J by 6 bases, with 12 bases between. The CDR3 contains 13 residues. CDR1 and CDR2 from the germline V gene are SNHLY and FYNNEI. The PCR employed 60 Vbeta primers together with 13 Jbeta primers. TCRdb's table, derived via immunoSEQ multiplex PCR, lists solely in-frame clones and lacks some. This repertoire includes some 160,000 clones. Study results and limitations: Later analysis identified 16,951 TCR beta sequences associated with HLA alleles, using a false discovery rate threshold of 0.05.

Input material: PBMCs. V usage is TRBV2 and J usage is TRBJ1-1; a possible D gene is TRBD1 (5 bases). The origin of this receptor is a man aged 25-40 years in good health and CMV-seronegative. This CDR3 is CASSAGGTSEAFF. CDR3 in DNA: TGTGCCAGCAGTGCGGGGGGAACGTCTGAAGCTTTCTTT.